The T cell receptor beta chain under discussion was sequenced for a study of blood T cells in healthy people across ages. General study points: Investigators viewed diversity estimates from one million T cells as underestimates, the study reported.

Of note for this clonotype: Its target is not known.

A J-beta primer mix and a sample-barcoded 5' primer were used in a second PCR of roughly 7 to 12 cycles. Each cDNA molecule received a tag from a template-switch adaptor that had 12 random nucleotides. TCRdb re-called the 5' RACE reads with MiXCR, one entry per CDR3 protein. This sample has about 970,000 distinct CDR3 sequences; roughly half occur once, and the top ten carry about 22%. The sequence came from an older woman in good health. Sequenced sample: blood.

CDR3 DNA sequence: TGTGCCAGCAGTTCCCTCGAGGTAGGGGCCTTGGGGAGGAATGAGCAGTACTTC. Protein: CASSSLEVGALGRNEQYF. The chain joins TRBV6-5 to TRBJ2-5, with D tentatively TRBD2 (6 bases). Deletions cut 4 bases from V and 11 bases from J, with 32 bases between. CDR1 is MNHEY and CDR2 is SVGAGI in the germline V gene. The CDR3 is made up of 18 amino acids.